Below, 5 T cell receptor beta chains from the same sample are listed, as sequenced in a study of early T cells in non-severe SARS-CoV-2 infection. One entry per CDR3 protein, called by TCRdb with MiXCR from the 5' RACE reads. The sample lists 40,000 to 60,000 distinct CDR3 sequences; 7.7% were seen once. The source material was whole blood. These receptor sequences come from an adult who was a healthcare worker with PCR-confirmed SARS-CoV-2 infection or an uninfected control (not recorded which).

The chain combines TRBV28 with TRBJ2-1; TRBD2 matches 15 bases. The ends lost 5 bases at V and 7 bases at J; junction bases unmatched: 3. The CDR3 spans 15 residues. The germline CDR1 and CDR2 sequences are MDHEN and SYDVKM. The CDR3 loop is CASSGTSGGHNEQFF. CDR3 nucleotides: TGTGCCAGCAGTGGGACTAGCGGGGGGCATAATGAGCAGTTCTTC.

The chain is built from TRBV6-2 or TRBV6-3 and TRBJ1-1, with D uncertain. V was pared by 6 bases and J by 3 bases, with 14 bases between. The CDR3 extends over 14 amino acids. Germline V gives CDR1 MNHEY, CDR2 SVGEGT. In DNA form, the CDR3 reads TGTGCCAGCAGCAGAATACAAGGTGACACTGAAGCTTTCTTT. It is translated as CASSRIQGDTEAFF.

This clonotype appeared many times. The chain combines TRBV19 with TRBJ2-7; 8 bases fit TRBD1. The junction had 5 bases not matched to a gene; V was cut back by 4 bases and J by 3 bases. The CDR3 contains 14 residues. Germline V gives CDR1 LNHDA, CDR2 SQIVND (reference sequence). This chain's CDR3 is CASSTGTGDYEQYF. CDR3 DNA: TGTGCCAGTAGTACCGGGACAGGAGACTACGAGCAGTACTTC. The full variable domain, with the rest looked up from reference TRBV19 and TRBJ2-7, is DGGITQSPKYLFRKEGQNVTLSCEQNLNHDAMYWYRQDPGQGLRLIYYSQIVNDFQKGDIAEGYSVSREKKESFPLTVTSAQKNPTAFYLCASSTGTGDYEQYFGPGTRLTVT.

This clonotype has ten or more counts. The chain links TRBV15 to TRBJ1-6; TRBD1 might be the D (6 bases). The CDR3 is made up of 14 amino acids. Germline CDR1 and CDR2: LNHNV and YYDKDF (reference sequence). Between the trimmed V and J ends, which lost 3 bases and 7 bases, there was a span of 10 bases. As DNA, the CDR3 is TGTGCCACCAGCAGGGACAGCCTAAATTCACCCCTCCACTTT. Translating it yields CATSRDSLNSPLHF.

This clonotype has ten or more counts. The rearrangement joins TRBV20-1 to TRBJ1-4, with TRBD1 matching 10 bases. Germline V gives CDR1 DFQATT, CDR2 SNEGSKA (reference sequence). This CDR3 contains 16 residues. The V segment lost 0 bases and the J segment 3 bases; nucleotides outside the gene matches: 4. The CDR3 protein is CSAREGQGRANEKLFF. The DNA for the CDR3 is TGCAGTGCTAGAGAGGGACAGGGGAGGGCTAATGAAAAACTGTTTTTT.